This TCR beta chain was retrieved from a study of shared clonotypes between healthy human individuals. About the study: The plates for each donor numbered three CD4 naive, three CD4 memory, two CD8 naive and one CD8 memory.

Regarding this clone: Its antigen is still unknown.

Sequencing was performed with immunoSEQ multiplex PCR; in TCRdb, only in-frame clones are kept and a portion is missing. The data hold approximately 740,000 clones, with more than 85% observed a single time. This CDR3 comprises 13 residues. V trimming: 3 bases; J trimming: 11 bases; junction bases outside the gene matches: 7. The V gene's germline CDR1 is SGHRS and CDR2 YFSETQ. Positively selected for CCR7, the CD45RO-negative cells used as naive CD8 cells excluded terminally differentiated effector memory CD45RA+ cells. Points from the study as a whole: Sequencing depth was a factor that was expected to affect clonotype sharing among donors.

The chain carries TRBV5-1 and TRBJ2-2, with 7 bases that match TRBD1. The clonotype originates from a man younger than 45 in good health. The sequenced material came from naive CD8+ T cells sorted from blood. The CDR3 DNA sequence: TGCGCCAGCAGCTCGGGAAGACAGGGTGAGCTGTTTTTT. This encodes CASSSGRQGELFF.